This T cell receptor beta chain was retrieved from a study of T cell repertoires in cytomegalovirus infection. This clonotype was found many times. From germline, CDR1 is SGHNT and CDR2 YENEEA. The J segment lost 1 base and the V segment lost 6 bases, leaving 0 bases of the junction unmatched. The CDR3 consists of 14 residues. TCRdb redid the calling of the reads with MiXCR, one entry per CDR3 protein. The table has more than 150,000 distinct CDR3 sequences, under 25% seen once; the top ten hold less than 3.5%. The sequence was collected from a human donor in good health (CMV status not recorded). Some clones in this sample may be carry-over from other donors' samples. The material sequenced was PBMCs. The V gene is TRBV11-3, the J gene TRBJ2-2, with 9 bases identical to TRBD2. This chain's CDR3 is CASRTSGNTGELFF. In DNA form, the CDR3 reads TGTGCCAGCAGGACTAGCGGGAACACCGGGGAGCTGTTTTTT.